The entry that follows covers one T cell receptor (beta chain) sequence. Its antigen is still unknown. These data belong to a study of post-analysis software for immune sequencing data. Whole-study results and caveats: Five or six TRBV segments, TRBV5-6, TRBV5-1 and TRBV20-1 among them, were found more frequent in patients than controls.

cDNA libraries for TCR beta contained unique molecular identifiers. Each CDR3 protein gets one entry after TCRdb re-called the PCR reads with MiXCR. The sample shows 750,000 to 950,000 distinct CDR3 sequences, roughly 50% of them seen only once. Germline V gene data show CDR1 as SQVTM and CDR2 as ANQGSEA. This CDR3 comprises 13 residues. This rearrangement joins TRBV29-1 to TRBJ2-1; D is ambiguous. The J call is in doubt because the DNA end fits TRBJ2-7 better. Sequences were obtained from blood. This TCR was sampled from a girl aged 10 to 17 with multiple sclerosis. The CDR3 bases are TGCAGCGTTGAAGATCGTGGTTGTGGGGAGCAGTACTTC. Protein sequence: CSVEDRGCGEQYF.